A selection of T cell receptor beta chains follows, all from one sample in a study of cytomegalovirus exposure and HLA in healthy donors. The protocol was immunoSEQ multiplex PCR, while the TCRdb copy is restricted to in-frame clones and leaves out a portion. The sample consists of about 200,000 clones, about 88% of them appearing once. The specimen was PBMCs. All receptors derive from a woman aged 25 to 39 in good health and CMV-seronegative. Both conserved end residues are part of each CDR3. A D gene is named only where the DNA matches it firmly. Not every row has a clone size; where given, it reads once, few, many or a size class.

J gene	clone size	D gene	V gene	CDR3 protein	CDR3 DNA
TRBJ2-2	NA	TRBD2	TRBV9	CASSVERGSNTGELFF	TGTGCCAGCAGCGTCGAGCGGGGGAGTAACACCGGGGAGCTGTTTTTT
TRBJ1-1	NA	NA	TRBV28	CASSFRSFEAFF	TGTGCCAGCAGTTTTCGGTCCTTTGAAGCTTTCTTT
TRBJ2-1	NA	TRBD2	TRBV4-2	CASSQRVGGPYNEQFF	TGTGCCAGCAGCCAAAGGGTGGGAGGGCCCTACAATGAGCAGTTCTTC
TRBJ2-7	NA	TRBD2	TRBV5-1	CASSGLAGSSYEQYF	TGCGCCAGCAGCGGATTAGCGGGGAGCTCCTACGAGCAGTACTTC
TRBJ2-5	NA	NA	TRBV5-1	CASSQPFGTQYF	TGCGCCAGCAGCCAACCTTTCGGGACCCAGTACTTC
TRBJ2-3	once	TRBD2	TRBV9	CASSVVGSGGAGADTQYF	TGTGCCAGCAGCGTAGTCGGTAGCGGGGGGGCCGGAGCAGATACGCAGTATTTT
TRBJ2-7	NA	TRBD2	TRBV5-1	CASSLPSGEGNEQYF	TGCGCCAGCAGCTTGCCTAGCGGGGAGGGCAACGAGCAGTACTTC
TRBJ2-2	NA	TRBD2	TRBV28	CASSRLAGATGELFF	TGTGCCAGCAGTAGGCTAGCGGGAGCCACCGGGGAGCTGTTTTTT
TRBJ2-3	NA	NA	TRBV2	CASSDVGTDTQYF	TGTGCCAGCAGTGACGTTGGCACAGATACGCAGTATTTT
TRBJ2-3	NA	NA	TRBV7-2	CASSPREPSTDTQYF	TGTGCCAGCAGCCCCCGGGAGCCGAGCACAGATACGCAGTATTTT
TRBJ2-1	NA	NA	TRBV7-9	CASSLSYHNEQFF	TGTGCCAGCAGCTTAAGCTACCACAATGAGCAGTTCTTC
TRBJ2-3	NA	TRBD2	TRBV7-8	CASSSRRGEHGTQYF	TGTGCCAGCAGCTCCAGACGGGGGGAGCATGGTACGCAGTATTTT
TRBJ2-3	NA	TRBD2	TRBV11-3	CASSLGISGGPSTDTQYF	TGTGCCAGCAGCTTAGGGATTAGCGGGGGGCCAAGCACAGATACGCAGTATTTT
TRBJ2-7	NA	NA	TRBV29-1	CSAQGQSGSYEQYF	TGCAGCGCCCAAGGACAGAGTGGATCTTACGAGCAGTACTTC
TRBJ2-3	once	TRBD2	TRBV5-4	CASSLAERGSDTQYF	TGTGCCAGCAGCTTGGCCGAGCGGGGCTCGGATACGCAGTATTTT
TRBJ1-5	NA	NA	TRBV28	CASSFVTGESNQPQHF	TGTGCCAGCAGTTTCGTGACAGGAGAAAGCAATCAGCCCCAGCATTTT
TRBJ1-2	NA	TRBD1	TRBV27	CASSFSSSGGTGGYTF	TGTGCCAGCAGTTTTTCCTCTTCAGGGGGTACCGGTGGCTACACCTTC
TRBJ2-4	NA	TRBD1	TRBV27	CASSLSPGGAKNIQYF	TGTGCCAGCAGTTTATCTCCAGGGGGAGCCAAAAACATTCAGTACTTC
TRBJ1-5	once	NA	TRBV28	CASSEPTGLWGQPQHF	TGTGCCAGCAGTGAACCAACAGGGTTATGGGGTCAGCCCCAGCATTTT
TRBJ1-2	NA	TRBD1	TRBV6-1	CASSVGTGGYGYTF	TGTGCCAGCAGTGTCGGGACAGGGGGTTATGGCTACACCTTC
TRBJ1-2	few	NA	TRBV28	CATRLGGLSGYTF	TGTGCCACCAGATTGGGGGGACTTAGTGGCTACACCTTC
TRBJ2-2	NA	NA	TRBV7-9	CASSEMNTGELFF	TGTGCCAGCAGCGAGATGAACACCGGGGAGCTGTTTTTT
TRBJ1-6	NA	TRBD1	TRBV5-5	CASSPGGADSPLHF	TGTGCCAGCAGCCCAGGGGGCGCGGATTCACCCCTCCACTTT
TRBJ2-7	NA	NA	TRBV6-5	CASSYEVGRDEQYF	TGTGCCAGCAGTTACGAAGTAGGGAGAGACGAGCAGTACTTC
TRBJ2-7	NA	NA	TRBV7-9	CASSFPGAYEQYF	TGTGCCAGCAGCTTCCCGGGGGCCTACGAGCAGTACTTC
TRBJ2-5	NA	TRBD2	TRBV19	CASSHEGLAGRETQYF	TGTGCCAGTAGCCATGAAGGACTAGCGGGGAGGGAGACCCAGTACTTC
TRBJ2-7	NA	NA	TRBV7-9	CASSLGLGGRYEQYF	TGTGCCAGCAGCTTAGGACTAGGGGGCCGATACGAGCAGTACTTC
TRBJ1-3	NA	NA	TRBV5-1	CASSLWGPGNTIYF	TGCGCCAGCAGCTTGTGGGGGCCGGGAAACACCATATATTTT
TRBJ2-5	NA	NA	TRBV20-1	CSGEVLGTQYF	TGCAGTGGAGAAGTTCTCGGGACCCAGTACTTC
TRBJ1-4	once	NA	TRBV2	CATRRASNEKLFF	TGTGCCACCCGGAGGGCGTCTAATGAAAAACTGTTTTTT
TRBJ1-1	NA	NA	TRBV2	CASSDGKPWETEAFF	TGTGCCAGCAGTGATGGTAAGCCCTGGGAGACTGAAGCTTTCTTT
TRBJ2-1	NA	TRBD2	TRBV28	CASRAGVTSYNEQFF	TGTGCCAGCCGGGCGGGAGTTACCTCCTACAATGAGCAGTTCTTC
TRBJ2-5	NA	TRBD1	TRBV27	CASSPWTGGVETQYF	TGTGCCAGCAGTCCCTGGACAGGGGGCGTTGAGACCCAGTACTTC
TRBJ2-7	NA	TRBD1	TRBV5-4	CASSWGTGSYEQYF	TGTGCCAGCAGCTGGGGGACAGGGTCCTACGAGCAGTACTTC
TRBJ2-7	few	NA	TRBV5-8	CASIYVYEQYF	TGTGCCAGCATCTACGTCTACGAGCAGTACTTC
TRBJ1-3	NA	NA	TRBV7-8	CASAWEYSGNTIYF	TGTGCCTCGGCTTGGGAGTATTCTGGAAACACCATATATTTT
TRBJ2-5	NA	TRBD2	TRBV28	CASIPSGSPQETQYF	TGTGCCAGCATCCCCAGCGGGAGCCCCCAAGAGACCCAGTACTTC
TRBJ2-5	NA	TRBD2	TRBV6-1	CASSGEGRGWETQYF	TGTGCCAGCAGTGGGGAGGGGCGGGGGTGGGAGACCCAGTACTTC
TRBJ2-7	NA	TRBD2	TRBV4-2	CASSQDQRRAGTHEQYF	TGTGCCAGCAGCCAAGATCAAAGGAGAGCGGGAACACACGAGCAGTACTTC
TRBJ2-5	NA	TRBD1	TRBV28	CASSPTGGETQYF	TGTGCCAGCAGTCCCACAGGGGGAGAGACCCAGTACTTC
TRBJ2-7	NA	TRBD1	TRBV28	CASSLWGQGRIYEQYF	TGTGCCAGCAGTTTATGGGGACAGGGAAGGATCTACGAGCAGTACTTC
TRBJ2-7	NA	NA	TRBV28	CASTTGILSYEQYF	TGTGCCAGCACCACGGGAATCTTGTCCTACGAGCAGTACTTC
TRBJ2-3	NA	NA	TRBV28	CASSLLGQGISTDTQYF	TGTGCCAGCAGTTTATTGGGCCAGGGCATCAGTACAGATACGCAGTATTTT
TRBJ1-3	NA	NA	TRBV9	CASSEYTGPSGNTIYF	TGTGCCAGCAGCGAATATACAGGTCCCTCTGGAAACACCATATATTTT
TRBJ2-7	NA	NA	TRBV7-3	CASSFDSTYEQYF	TGTGCCAGCAGCTTCGACAGTACCTACGAGCAGTACTTC
TRBJ1-3	NA	NA	TRBV4-2	CASSQDLGGNTIYF	TGTGCCAGCAGCCAAGATCTAGGCGGAAACACCATATATTTT
TRBJ2-5	NA	TRBD1	TRBV19	CASSPGQGAQETQYF	TGTGCCAGTAGCCCGGGACAGGGGGCCCAAGAGACCCAGTACTTC
TRBJ2-5	NA	TRBD2	TRBV5-4	CASSLTAGPQETQYF	TGTGCCAGCAGCTTGACAGCGGGGCCCCAAGAGACCCAGTACTTC
TRBJ2-1	NA	NA	TRBV6-5	CASSFGGEQFF	TGTGCCAGCAGCTTCGGTGGTGAGCAGTTCTTC
TRBJ2-7	NA	NA	TRBV10-2	CASRPAGDSYEQYF	TGCGCCAGCAGACCCGCAGGGGATTCCTACGAGCAGTACTTC
TRBJ2-3	NA	NA	TRBV7-9	CASSLGSTDTQYF	TGTGCCAGCAGCTTAGGTAGCACGGATACGCAGTATTTT
TRBJ2-7	NA	NA	TRBV2	CASSEGSSRIYEQYF	TGTGCCAGCAGTGAAGGGTCGAGCAGGATCTACGAGCAGTACTTC
TRBJ2-1	NA	NA	TRBV27	CASRRLPYGGNPNEQFF	TGTGCCAGCCGGCGGTTACCCTACGGCGGGAATCCCAATGAGCAGTTCTTC
TRBJ2-5	NA	TRBD2	TRBV27	CATSGGGSIETQYF	TGTGCCACCTCGGGGGGAGGGTCTATAGAGACCCAGTACTTC
TRBJ2-7	NA	TRBD2	TRBV5-4	CASSPAGGPLIIHEQYF	TGTGCCAGCAGCCCAGCGGGAGGGCCTCTTATCATCCACGAGCAGTACTTC